Each of the 18 T cell receptor beta chains below was sequenced from the same sample in a study of cytomegalovirus exposure and HLA in healthy donors. PCR primers comprised 60 Vbeta and 13 Jbeta primers. TCRdb keeps only in-frame clones here, not all; method: immunoSEQ multiplex PCR. The sample includes just under 95,000 clones, approximately 84% of them seen just once. The sequencing sample was made of PBMCs. Source of these receptors: a girl aged 2 to 9 in good health and CMV-seropositive.

The J gene is TRBJ1-4, the V gene TRBV25-1, with unresolved D. V was cut by 5 bases and J by 6 bases, with 13 bases left in between. The CDR3 is made up of 14 amino acids. CDR1 MGHDK and CDR2 SYGVNS come from the germline V gene. CDR3: CASSPSRHHEKLFF. The CDR3 region has the DNA TGTGCCAGCAGTCCCTCGCGTCATCATGAAAAACTGTTTTTT.

CDR3 nucleotide sequence: TGTGCCAGCAGCACCGGGACAGGGGAAGAGACCCAGTACTTC. It is translated as CASSTGTGEETQYF. The chain couples TRBV11-3 to TRBJ2-5; 10 bases map to TRBD1. Germline CDR1 is SGHNT and CDR2 is YENEEA. With V trimmed by 5 bases and J by 3 bases, 3 bases remained unmatched. CDR3 length equals 14 residues.

This clone is a singleton in its sample. This chain uses TRBV28 with TRBJ2-6; D may be TRBD1 (6 bases). CDR1 and CDR2 from the germline V gene are MDHEN and SYDVKM. The CDR3 totals 15 residues. V was cut by 4 bases and J by 1 base, with 8 bases left in between. The CDR3 DNA reads as TGTGCCAGCAGTTACACAGGGTCTGGGGCCAACGTCCTGACTTTC. This encodes CASSYTGSGANVLTF.

The chain links TRBV10-3 to TRBJ2-5; TRBD2 aligns across 9 bases. The CDR3 runs to 14 residues. V dropped 4 bases and J dropped 1; count of bases not matched to a gene: 1. Germline V gene lookup returns CDR1 ENHRY and CDR2 SYGVKD. Written as DNA, the CDR3 is TGTGCCATCAGTGCGCGGGAGGGCCAAGAGACCCAGTACTTC. This gives the protein CAISAREGQETQYF.

The rearrangement uses TRBV28 and TRBJ2-5, with TRBD1 matching over 7 bases. The V gene's germline CDR1 is MDHEN and CDR2 SYDVKM. The CDR3 spans 16 residues. V dropped 4 bases and J dropped 5; count of bases not matched to a gene: 13. DNA of the CDR3: TGTGCCAGCAGTTCCCTGGACAGGAATTTCGAGGAGACCCAGTACTTC. Translating gives CASSSLDRNFEETQYF.

The chain couples TRBV18 to TRBJ1-5, with 9 positions matching TRBD1. The CDR3 consists of 16 residues. Germline loops: CDR1 KGHSH, CDR2 LQKENI. The V segment lost 5 bases and the J segment 2 bases; nucleotides outside the gene matches: 7. CDR3 sequence: CASSNTGGFGNQPQHF. CDR3 nucleotides: TGTGCCAGCTCAAATACAGGGGGCTTTGGCAATCAGCCCCAGCATTTT.

CDR3 loop: CASSQGGQGNYGYTF. The CDR3 DNA reads as TGCGCCAGCAGCCAGGGAGGACAGGGTAACTATGGCTACACCTTC. This chain uses TRBV4-1 with TRBJ1-2; 8 positions agree with TRBD1. CDR1 is MGHRA and CDR2 is YSYEKL in the germline V gene. CDR3 length: 15 amino acids. With V trimmed by 3 bases and J by 1 base, 4 bases remained unmatched.

The V gene is TRBV25-1, the J gene TRBJ2-7; 7 bases match TRBD1. In germline, CDR1 is MGHDK, CDR2 SYGVNS. With V trimmed by 4 bases and J by 3 bases, 6 bases remained unmatched. The CDR3 runs 14 residues. CDR3 bases: TGTGCCAGCAGTGTGGGACAGTACAGCTACGAGCAGTACTTC. Translated: CASSVGQYSYEQYF.

This clone turned up a few times. The chain links TRBV7-9 to TRBJ2-2, with 9 nucleotides matching TRBD1. The CDR3 has 18 residues. Losses at the gene ends were 5 bases for V and 5 bases for J; bases not matched to a gene: 15. Germline V gene sequence: CDR1 SEHNR, CDR2 FQNEAQ (reference sequence). The DNA for the CDR3 is TGTGCCAGCAGCCCGCGGACAGGGGAATCAAGGGATACCGGGGAGCTGTTTTTT. It is translated as CASSPRTGESRDTGELFF.

The rearrangement joins TRBV7-6 to TRBJ2-7; 8 bases map to TRBD1. CDR3 length equals 15 residues. Germline values: CDR1 SGHVS, CDR2 FNYEAQ. J lost 3 bases, V lost 2 bases, and 6 bases had no gene match. The DNA for the CDR3 is TGTGCCAGCAGCTTATCAGGGGGCGGAAACTACGAGCAGTACTTC. This translates into CASSLSGGGNYEQYF.

The rearrangement links TRBV25-1 to TRBJ2-3, with D tentatively TRBD1 (5 bases). This CDR3 has 13 residues. Germline CDR1 MGHDK, CDR2 SYGVNS. The ends were cut back, 9 bases at V and 2 bases at J, with 12 bases in the middle. CDR3 coding DNA: TGTGCCAGTAAGACCAGGGACACAGATACGCAGTATTTT. It specifies CASKTRDTDTQYF.

This clone was observed a single time. The V gene is TRBV19, the J gene TRBJ1-2; possible D gene TRBD1, 5 bases. Germline-derived CDR1 and CDR2 are LNHDA and SQIVND (reference sequence). The V and J ends lost 7 bases and 3 bases respectively, with 12 bases between them. CDR3 size: 13 residues. The CDR3 spells CASNPQAYYGYTF. CDR3 sequence (DNA): TGTGCCAGTAACCCACAGGCCTACTATGGCTACACCTTC.

The chain employs TRBV7-9 and TRBJ2-1; 7 nucleotides align to TRBD2. Germline CDR1 and CDR2: SEHNR and FQNEAQ (reference sequence). There are 13 residues in the CDR3. Germline trimming cut 10 bases from V and 3 bases from J; bases unmatched to any gene: 6. The CDR3 DNA sequence: TGTGCCACAGGGCTAGCGGACTACAATGAGCAGTTCTTC. Its protein is CATGLADYNEQFF.

J is TRBJ1-1 and V is TRBV27; the match to TRBD1 covers 7 bases. Germline lookup yields CDR1 MNHEY and CDR2 SMNVEV (reference sequence). The CDR3 extends over 13 amino acids. Trimming took 4 bases from V and 10 from J; bases not matched to a gene: 9. The DNA of the CDR3 is TGTGCCAGCAGTTCCCGGACAGGACGGGTAGCTTTCTTT. It specifies CASSSRTGRVAFF.

The rearrangement links TRBV4-3 to TRBJ2-1, with 12 positions matching TRBD2. Trimming at V came to 3 bases and at J to 6 bases, leaving 9 bases not matched to a gene. This CDR3 has 17 amino acids. Germline values: CDR1 LGHNA, CDR2 YSLEER. The CDR3: CASSQAWTSGMGNEQFF. The CDR3 coding sequence is TGCGCCAGCAGCCAGGCTTGGACTAGCGGGATGGGCAATGAGCAGTTCTTC.

The J gene is TRBJ1-4, the V gene TRBV25-1; TRBD1 matches at 12 bases. CDR3 size: 18 residues. The germline V gene has CDR1 MGHDK and CDR2 SYGVNS. The trim removed 4 bases at V and 1 base at J, leaving 7 bases unmatched. The CDR3, as DNA: TGTGCCAGCAGTGCGCTGGGACAGGGGGCGGAAACTAATGAAAAACTGTTTTTT. Protein product: CASSALGQGAETNEKLFF.

This clone came up a few times. The rearrangement uses TRBV6-5 and TRBJ1-4; no definite D call. This CDR3 is 14 amino acids long. Germline-derived CDR1 and CDR2 are MNHEY and SVGAGI. V lost 6 bases, J lost 7 bases, and 15 bases lay in between. The CDR3 bases are TGTGCCAGCAGCGCGGGAATCCAAGGTGAAAAACTGTTTTTT. It specifies CASSAGIQGEKLFF.

V gene TRBV5-8 combines with J gene TRBJ1-1; D unresolved. Between the trimmed V and J ends, which lost 3 bases and 0 bases, there was a span of 18 bases. CDR1 is SGHTS, CDR2 YDEGEE, per germline. CDR3 size: 17 residues. DNA of the CDR3: TGTGCCAGCAGCTACCGCCGGGGAGGGCCGGTGAACACTGAAGCTTTCTTT. Translation: CASSYRRGGPVNTEAFF. Full variable domain (outside the CDR3, taken from reference TRBV5-8 and TRBJ1-1): EAGVTQSPTHLIKTRGQQATLRCSPISGHTSVYWYQQALGLGLQFLLWYDEGEERNRGNFPPRFSGRQFPNYSSELNVNALELEDSALYLCASSYRRGGPVNTEAFFGQGTRLTVV.